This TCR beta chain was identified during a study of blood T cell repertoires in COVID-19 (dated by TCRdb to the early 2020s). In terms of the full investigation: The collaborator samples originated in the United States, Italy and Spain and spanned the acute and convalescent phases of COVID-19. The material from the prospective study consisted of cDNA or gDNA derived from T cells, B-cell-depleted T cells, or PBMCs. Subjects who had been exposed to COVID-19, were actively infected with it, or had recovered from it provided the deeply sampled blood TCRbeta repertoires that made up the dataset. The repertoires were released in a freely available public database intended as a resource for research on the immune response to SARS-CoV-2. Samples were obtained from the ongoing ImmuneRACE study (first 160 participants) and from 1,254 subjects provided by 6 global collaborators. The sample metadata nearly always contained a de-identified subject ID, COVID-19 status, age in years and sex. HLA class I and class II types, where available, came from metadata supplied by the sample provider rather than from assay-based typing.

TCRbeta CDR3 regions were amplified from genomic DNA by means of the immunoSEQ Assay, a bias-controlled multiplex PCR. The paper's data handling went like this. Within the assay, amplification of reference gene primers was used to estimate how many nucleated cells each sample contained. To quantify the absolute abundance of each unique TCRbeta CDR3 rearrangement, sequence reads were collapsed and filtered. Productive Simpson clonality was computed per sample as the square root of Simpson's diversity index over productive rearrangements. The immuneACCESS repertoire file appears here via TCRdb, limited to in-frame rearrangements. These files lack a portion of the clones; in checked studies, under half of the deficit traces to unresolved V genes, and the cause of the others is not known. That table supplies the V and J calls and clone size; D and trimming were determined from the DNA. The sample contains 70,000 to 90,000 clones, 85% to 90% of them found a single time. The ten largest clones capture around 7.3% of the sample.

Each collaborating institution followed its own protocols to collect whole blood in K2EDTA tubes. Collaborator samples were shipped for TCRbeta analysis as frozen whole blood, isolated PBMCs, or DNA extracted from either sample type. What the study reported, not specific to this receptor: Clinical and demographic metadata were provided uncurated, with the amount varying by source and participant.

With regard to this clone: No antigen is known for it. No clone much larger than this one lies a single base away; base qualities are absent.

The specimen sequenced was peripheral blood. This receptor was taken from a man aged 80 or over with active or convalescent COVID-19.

The DNA sequence reads TGTGCCAGCAGTCCTCGGACTAGCCAAACGACCCGGCAGTACGTC. The translation is CASSPRTSQTTRQYV. The chain is assembled from TRBV28 and TRBJ2-7; a stretch of 8 junction bases matches TRBD2. Taken from cysteine to valine, the CDR3 has 15 residues. CDR3 DNA is the only sequence kept; it has 45 bases, read in frame from the first base. CDR1 MDHEN and CDR2 SYDVKM are derived from the germline V gene. The V end gives up 5 bases and the J end 9 bases, leaving 15 bases in the junction not matched to a gene.